The 3 T cell receptor beta chains below were found in one sample sequenced in a study of shared clonotypes between healthy human individuals. Assay: immunoSEQ multiplex PCR; the TCRdb copy retains only in-frame clones and omits some. The repertoire consists of some 580,000 clones, with roughly 98% occurring once and the leading ten covering 0.3%. Positive CCR7 selection of CD45RO-negative cells yielded the naive CD8 cells, and terminally differentiated effector memory CD45RA+ cells were excluded. Sequencing used naive CD8+ T cells sorted from blood. These receptors all come from a man younger than 40 in good health.

The chain uses TRBV15 and TRBJ2-1; either TRBD1 or TRBD2 may fit D (6 bases each). Germline assignment: CDR1 LNHNV and CDR2 YYDKDF (reference sequence). V was cut by 5 bases and J by 9 bases, with 23 bases left in between. The CDR3 loop spans 16 amino acids. The CDR3 region has the DNA TGTGCCACCAGCGACCGCGGGGAAGGGGGTCGGAGTGAGCAGTTCTTC. Its protein product is CATSDRGEGGRSEQFF.

This chain joins TRBV28 and TRBJ2-7; 9 nucleotides match TRBD1. Trimming at V came to 5 bases and at J to 5 bases, leaving 7 bases not matched to a gene. The CDR3 extends over 14 amino acids. CDR1 is MDHEN, CDR2 SYDVKM, per germline. CDR3 protein: CASSEGTGWDEQYF. CDR3 nucleotide sequence: TGTGCCAGCAGTGAGGGGACAGGGTGGGACGAGCAGTACTTC.

In regard to this clone: Other DNA sequences in this sample translate to the same CDR3. The chain is built from TRBV4-1 and TRBJ2-2, with 9 bases matching TRBD2. The CDR3 is 18 residues long. Trimming cost V 1 base and J 3 bases; bases outside gene matches: 9. Germline lookup yields CDR1 MGHRA and CDR2 YSYEKL. The DNA of the CDR3 is TGCGCCAGCAGCCAAGGGCCTATAGCGGGAGCCGACACCGGGGAGCTGTTTTTT. Protein product: CASSQGPIAGADTGELFF.